The 31 T cell receptor beta chains below come from one sample, sequenced in a study of blood T cell repertoires in COVID-19. Sequencing used immunoSEQ multiplex PCR; TCRdb keeps in-frame clones, though not all of them. Among roughly 250,000 clones, 80% to 90% were seen once, and the ten largest hold roughly 4%. The sequencing sample was made of peripheral blood. These receptors were collected from a man aged 50 or older with acute or convalescent COVID-19.

J is TRBJ2-1 and V is TRBV6-5; D is perhaps TRBD2 (6 bases). Trimming removed 5 bases at V and 3 bases at J, with 14 bases between. The CDR3 contains 15 residues. The V gene's germline CDR1 is MNHEY and CDR2 SVGAGI. The CDR3, as DNA: TGTGCCAGCAGTCCTCCCGGGACTTACTACAATGAGCAGTTCTTC. Encoded protein: CASSPPGTYYNEQFF.

The V gene is TRBV7-3, the J gene TRBJ1-2; 8 bases are shared with TRBD1. The CDR3 length is 14 residues. Germline assignment: CDR1 SGHTA and CDR2 FQGTGA. V shed 5 bases, J shed 4 bases, and the junction held 6 bases outside the gene matches. CDR3 nucleotides: TGTGCCAGCAGCCTACAGGGGGTGGGCTATGGCTACACCTTC. Residues: CASSLQGVGYGYTF. Full variable domain (outside the CDR3, taken from reference TRBV7-3 and TRBJ1-2): GAGVSQTPSNKVTEKGKYVELRCDPISGHTALYWYRQSLGQGPEFLIYFQGTGAADDSGLPNDRFFAVRPEGSVSTLKIQRTERGDSAVYLCASSLQGVGYGYTFGSGTRLTVV.

The chain's CDR3 is CASRVGSSNTGELFF. The CDR3 nucleotides are TGTGCCTCCAGGGTCGGGAGCTCGAACACCGGGGAGCTGTTTTTT. The chain links TRBV19 to TRBJ2-2; TRBD2 might be the D (6 bases). CDR3 length: 15 residues. Per the germline V gene, CDR1 is LNHDA and CDR2 is SQIVND (reference sequence). V was shortened by 11 bases and J by 0 bases, with 16 bases between the two germline ends.

The chain is built from TRBV6-1 and TRBJ2-1; no firm D call. The CDR3 runs to 14 residues. Germline CDR1 reads MNHNS; CDR2 reads SASEGT. V lost 4 bases, J lost 0 bases, and 7 bases lay in between. The CDR3 reads CASSAWSSYNEQFF. The CDR3 DNA is TGTGCCAGCAGTGCGTGGAGCTCCTACAATGAGCAGTTCTTC.

This chain links TRBV19 with TRBJ1-5; 9 bases map to TRBD1. Trimming at V came to 4 bases and at J to 4 bases, leaving 17 bases not matched to a gene. Germline CDR1 LNHDA, CDR2 SQIVND (reference sequence). The CDR3 is 19 amino acids. The CDR3 region has the DNA TGTGCCAGTAGTAGATCCCCCGGGACAGGGATGATTCGAAATCAGCCCCAGCATTTT. Protein: CASSRSPGTGMIRNQPQHF.

A few counts support this clone. This sample also contains other DNA sequences that code for the same CDR3. V usage is TRBV28 and J usage is TRBJ1-5; TRBD1 agrees at 8 bases. V dropped 4 bases and J dropped 5; count of bases not matched to a gene: 4. CDR1 and CDR2 (germline): MDHEN, SYDVKM. There are 14 residues in the CDR3. CDR3 sequence reads: CASSSGQGHQPQHF. DNA for the CDR3: TGTGCCAGCAGTTCTGGACAGGGCCATCAGCCCCAGCATTTT.

V usage is TRBV12-3 or TRBV12-4 and J usage is TRBJ2-1; a weak D match, TRBD1 (5 bases). CDR3 length: 12 residues. V lost 3 bases and J 15 bases, leaving 15 bases between the germline ends. The CDR3 protein is CASSLSFAGWFF. CDR3 coding DNA: TGTGCCAGCAGTTTGTCGTTTGCAGGGTGGTTCTTC.

This clone appeared a single time. This rearrangement joins TRBV25-1 to TRBJ2-7; D remains unclear. The CDR3 contains 14 residues. Trimming removed 3 bases from V and 3 bases from J, with 12 bases in between. Germline CDR1 is MGHDK and CDR2 is SYGVNS. In DNA, the CDR3 is TGTGCCAGCAGTGACCCCGGGTGGGTCTACGAGCAGTACTTC. It translates to CASSDPGWVYEQYF.

V is TRBV6-6 and J is TRBJ1-2; D gene uncertain. There are 15 residues in the CDR3. V was clipped by 6 bases and J by 0 bases, with 14 bases between them. From germline, CDR1 is MNHNY and CDR2 SVGAGI (reference sequence). CDR3 protein: CASSPSRGTNYGYTF. In DNA, the CDR3 is TGTGCCAGCAGCCCTAGTCGGGGAACTAACTATGGCTACACCTTC.

The J gene is TRBJ1-5, the V gene TRBV5-8; 10 bases map to TRBD1. Trimming at V came to 4 bases and at J to 5 bases, leaving 9 bases not matched to a gene. Germline-derived CDR1 and CDR2 are SGHTS and YDEGEE. CDR3 length equals 16 residues. CDR3 protein: CASSLPRGQGYQPQHF. Here the CDR3 DNA reads TGTGCCAGCAGCCTCCCCCGGGGACAGGGGTATCAGCCCCAGCATTTT.

This sequence joins TRBV5-1 and TRBJ1-1; D perhaps matches TRBD1 (5 bases). The CDR3 sequence is 14 residues long. The germline gives CDR1 SGHRS, CDR2 YFSETQ. V was clipped by 4 bases and J by 0 bases, with 10 bases between them. CDR3 bases: TGCGCCAGCAGCCTAGGACACATGAACACTGAAGCTTTCTTT. Translation: CASSLGHMNTEAFF.

This clone has only one observation. V gene TRBV5-1 combines with J gene TRBJ1-4; D is perhaps TRBD1 (6 bases). CDR3 size: 15 residues. Germline V gene data show CDR1 as SGHRS and CDR2 as YFSETQ. Trimming left V 3 bases short and J 3 bases short, with 12 bases between. The CDR3: CASSSRGWANEKLFF. The CDR3 nucleotides are TGCGCCAGCAGCTCCAGGGGTTGGGCTAATGAAAAACTGTTTTTT.

The V and J genes are TRBV30 and TRBJ1-6; D unresolved. CDR3 length: 14 amino acids. Deletions cut 3 bases from V and 4 bases from J, with 10 bases between. Looked up from germline, CDR1 is GTSNPN and CDR2 is SVGIG (reference sequence). The CDR3 loop reads CAWRIGGYNSPLHF. As DNA, the CDR3 is TGTGCCTGGAGGATAGGAGGGTATAATTCACCCCTCCACTTT.

This clone has just a few counts. This chain uses TRBV27 with TRBJ1-6; 7 bases are a match to TRBD1. There are 18 residues in the CDR3. The trim removed 6 bases at V and 9 bases at J, leaving 20 bases unmatched. Germline assignment: CDR1 MNHEY and CDR2 SMNVEV (reference sequence). As DNA, the CDR3 is TGTGCCAGCAGCCATAGAGGAGGGGGCAGGCTTGTAAGTTCACCCCTCCACTTT. Amino acid sequence: CASSHRGGGRLVSSPLHF.

The chain has TRBV3-1 (or the pseudogene TRBV3-2) and TRBJ2-5; 9 bases map to TRBD2. The CDR3 sequence is 15 residues long. Germline CDR1 LGHDT, CDR2 YNNKEL (reference sequence). V dropped 8 bases and J dropped 2; count of bases not matched to a gene: 9. The CDR3 coding sequence is TGTGCCAGCGAGCGAGCGGGAGGCCGACAAGAGACCCAGTACTTC. Its protein product is CASERAGGRQETQYF.

The chain recombines TRBV6-5 with TRBJ2-3; TRBD2 aligns across 10 bases. The ends lost 9 bases at V and 1 base at J; junction bases unmatched: 7. CDR3 length equals 15 residues. Germline V CDR1 and CDR2: MNHEY, SVGAGI. This CDR3 reads CASTPGTSGTDTQYF. The CDR3 DNA reads TGTGCCAGTACGCCCGGGACTAGCGGCACAGATACGCAGTATTTT.

The rearrangement uses TRBV11-2 and TRBJ2-5; TRBD1 matches at 7 bases. The CDR3 is made up of 15 amino acids. The germline V gene encodes CDR1 SGHAT and CDR2 FQNNGV. The V segment lost 4 bases and the J segment 2 bases; nucleotides outside the gene matches: 7. CDR3 nucleotide sequence: TGTGCCAGCAGCTCATCAACAGGGGTTCAAGAGACCCAGTACTTC. It yields the protein CASSSSTGVQETQYF.

CDR3 DNA: TGTGCCAGTCTCTTCCCGAGTTTAGTCCACAATGAGCAGTTCTTC. Translation gives CASLFPSLVHNEQFF. V and J are TRBV18 and TRBJ2-1; D unclear. Germline V gene sequence: CDR1 KGHSH, CDR2 LQKENI. Between the trimmed V and J ends, which lost 9 bases and 5 bases, there was a span of 20 bases. The CDR3 has 15 amino acids.

This clone has just a few counts. The V gene is TRBV21-1, the J gene TRBJ1-1; the table's D call TRBD1 went unverified against the DNA. TRBV21-1 is flagged as a pseudogene. This CDR3 region has 16 residues. CDR3: CASSLQPETGVTEAFF. The CDR3 DNA follows: TGTGCCAGCAGCTTACAACCCGAGACAGGGGTGACTGAAGCTTTCTTT.

The chain links TRBV29-1 to TRBJ2-1; 11 nucleotides align to TRBD2. CDR3 size: 13 residues. CDR1 SQVTM and CDR2 ANQGSEA come from the germline V gene. The V segment lost 7 bases and the J segment 6 bases; nucleotides outside the gene matches: 5. CDR3 residues: CSDRLAGSNEQFF. CDR3 in DNA: TGCAGCGACCGACTAGCGGGGAGCAATGAGCAGTTCTTC.

Comments on this clone: At one end the junction does not follow the germline gene, possibly because of a read error. This rearrangement joins TRBV7-7 to TRBJ2-3; D is perhaps TRBD2 (5 bases). In germline, CDR1 is SSHAT, CDR2 FNYEAQ (reference sequence). The CDR3 is 17 amino acids. CDR3 in amino acids: CASSFFPGEINTDTQYF. The CDR3 region has the DNA TGTGCTAGCAGCTTTTTCCCCGGGGAAATTAACACAGATACGCAGTATTTT.

V gene TRBV7-8 combines with J gene TRBJ2-1; possible D gene TRBD1, 5 bases. Germline CDR1 and CDR2: SGHVS and FQNEAQ. The CDR3 loop spans 14 amino acids. Trimming stripped 8 bases from V and 2 bases from J, with 13 bases between. CDR3 DNA sequence: TGTGCCAGCCTTGGGTTGGGGCCCTACAATGAGCAGTTCTTC. This gives the protein CASLGLGPYNEQFF.

The sample holds one count of this clone. The J gene is TRBJ2-2, the V gene TRBV11-3; D not resolved. V lost 1 base and J lost 1, with 7 bases in between. The CDR3 extends over 15 amino acids. The V gene's germline CDR1 is SGHNT and CDR2 YENEEA. This CDR3 reads CASSLGHGNTGELFF. CDR3 nucleotides: TGTGCCAGCAGCTTAGGCCACGGGAACACCGGGGAGCTGTTTTTT.

The chain uses TRBV5-6 and TRBJ1-6, with TRBD1 matching over 11 bases. The V gene's germline CDR1 is SGHDT and CDR2 YYEEEE. This CDR3 has 19 amino acids. V lost 1 base to trimming and J lost 8 bases; unmatched junction nucleotides: 14. CDR3 DNA sequence: TGTGCCAGCAGCTTGCGAAGGACAGGGGGCCTGGCCCCGCATTCACCCCTCCACTTT. It translates to CASSLRRTGGLAPHSPLHF.

The V and J genes are TRBV27 and TRBJ1-1, with D tentatively TRBD1 (6 bases). Deletions cut 9 bases from V and 2 bases from J, with 16 bases between. The CDR3 extends over 14 amino acids. The germline V gene has CDR1 MNHEY and CDR2 SMNVEV (reference sequence). The CDR3 is CASSKAGANTEAFF. For the CDR3, the DNA is TGTGCCAGTTCAAAGGCAGGGGCAAACACTGAAGCTTTCTTT.

As DNA, the CDR3 is TGTGCCATCAGTGATGCGACAGGGGAGGTCGAAACTCCTCGTGGGTCCTACGAGCAGTACTTC. Translating it yields CAISDATGEVETPRGSYEQYF. The V gene is TRBV10-3, the J gene TRBJ2-7, with 8 bases identical to TRBD1. Germline trimming cut 3 bases from V and 1 base from J; bases unmatched to any gene: 23. Looked up from germline, CDR1 is ENHRY and CDR2 is SYGVKD. The CDR3 is made up of 21 amino acids.

V gene TRBV11-2 combines with J gene TRBJ2-7, with TRBD2 as a possible D gene (6 bases). Germline CDR1 and CDR2: SGHAT and FQNNGV. The CDR3 runs to 13 residues. Trimming left V 0 bases short and J 6 bases short, with 9 bases between. In nucleotides, the CDR3 is TGTGCCAGCAGCTTAGATATGGGACTCGAGCAGTACTTC. Translating gives CASSLDMGLEQYF.

The chain is built from TRBV3-1 (or the pseudogene TRBV3-2) and TRBJ1-2; TRBD1 aligns across 8 bases. CDR3 length: 12 residues. The V segment lost 5 bases and the J segment 8 bases; nucleotides outside the gene matches: 4. Germline V gives CDR1 LGHDT, CDR2 YNNKEL (reference sequence). The CDR3 region is CASSTRQGGYTF. CDR3 nucleotides: TGTGCCAGCAGCACCCGACAGGGGGGCTACACCTTC.

Concerning this clone itself: A read error may produce the germline difference seen at one junction end. The chain employs TRBV11-3 and TRBJ1-2; TRBD1 aligns across 10 bases. This CDR3 has 15 amino acids. Looked up from germline, CDR1 is SGHNT and CDR2 is YENEEA. The DNA for the CDR3 is TGTGCCAGCGGCTTAAGGACAGGGGGAGACTATGGCTACACCTTC. Translation: CASGLRTGGDYGYTF.

The chain carries TRBV12-3 or TRBV12-4 and TRBJ2-2, with a possible D match to TRBD1 (6 bases). Trimming took off 2 bases at V and 7 bases at J, with 8 bases between the two ends. This CDR3 has 13 amino acids. CDR3 sequence: CASSLRQDGELFF. The CDR3 nucleotides read TGTGCCAGCAGTTTAAGACAGGACGGGGAGCTGTTTTTT.

This clone was detected only a few times. This sequence joins TRBV5-4 and TRBJ1-2; D perhaps matches TRBD1 (6 bases). V dropped 0 bases and J dropped 4 bases, with 16 bases sitting between them. The germline V gene has CDR1 SGHNT and CDR2 YYREEE (reference sequence). The CDR3 is made up of 16 amino acids. The CDR3 sequence is CASSLAYNRAGYGYTF. The CDR3 nucleotides are TGTGCCAGCAGCTTGGCATACAACAGGGCGGGCTATGGCTACACCTTC.